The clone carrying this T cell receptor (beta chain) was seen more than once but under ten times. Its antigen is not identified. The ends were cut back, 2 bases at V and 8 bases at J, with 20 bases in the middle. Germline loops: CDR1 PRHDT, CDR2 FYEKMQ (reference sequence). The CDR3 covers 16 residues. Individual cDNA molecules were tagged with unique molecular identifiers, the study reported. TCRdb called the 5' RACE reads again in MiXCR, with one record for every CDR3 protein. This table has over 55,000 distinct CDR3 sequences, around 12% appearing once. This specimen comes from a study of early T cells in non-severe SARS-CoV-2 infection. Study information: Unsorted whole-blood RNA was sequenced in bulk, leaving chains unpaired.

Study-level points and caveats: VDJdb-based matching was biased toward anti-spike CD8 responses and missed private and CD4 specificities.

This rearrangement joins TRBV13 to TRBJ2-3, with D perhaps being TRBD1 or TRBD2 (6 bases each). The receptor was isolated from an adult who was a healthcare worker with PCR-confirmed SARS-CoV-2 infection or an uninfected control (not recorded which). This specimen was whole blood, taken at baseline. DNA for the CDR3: TGTGCCAGCAGCTTAAGGTGGGGGGCCCTATTACCTACGCAGTATTTT. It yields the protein CASSLRWGALLPTQYF.